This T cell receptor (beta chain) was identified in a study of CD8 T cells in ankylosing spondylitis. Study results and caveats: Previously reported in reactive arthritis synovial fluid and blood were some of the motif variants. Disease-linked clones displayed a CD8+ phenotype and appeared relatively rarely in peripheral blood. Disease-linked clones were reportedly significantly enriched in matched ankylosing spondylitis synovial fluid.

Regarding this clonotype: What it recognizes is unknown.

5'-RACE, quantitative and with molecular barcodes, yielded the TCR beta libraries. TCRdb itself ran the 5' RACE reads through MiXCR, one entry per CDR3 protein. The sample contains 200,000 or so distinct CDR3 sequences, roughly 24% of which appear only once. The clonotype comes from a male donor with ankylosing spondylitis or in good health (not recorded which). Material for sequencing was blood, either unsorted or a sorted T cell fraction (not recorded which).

The CDR3 spells CASGRGGPVSGANVLTF. The CDR3 bases are TGCGCCAGCGGACGAGGGGGCCCGGTCTCTGGGGCCAACGTCCTGACTTTC. The V gene is TRBV4-1, the J gene TRBJ2-6; 7 bases are shared with TRBD1. Per germline, CDR1 MGHRA and CDR2 YSYEKL. The ends lost 8 bases at V and 0 bases at J; junction bases unmatched: 10. This CDR3 has 17 amino acids.